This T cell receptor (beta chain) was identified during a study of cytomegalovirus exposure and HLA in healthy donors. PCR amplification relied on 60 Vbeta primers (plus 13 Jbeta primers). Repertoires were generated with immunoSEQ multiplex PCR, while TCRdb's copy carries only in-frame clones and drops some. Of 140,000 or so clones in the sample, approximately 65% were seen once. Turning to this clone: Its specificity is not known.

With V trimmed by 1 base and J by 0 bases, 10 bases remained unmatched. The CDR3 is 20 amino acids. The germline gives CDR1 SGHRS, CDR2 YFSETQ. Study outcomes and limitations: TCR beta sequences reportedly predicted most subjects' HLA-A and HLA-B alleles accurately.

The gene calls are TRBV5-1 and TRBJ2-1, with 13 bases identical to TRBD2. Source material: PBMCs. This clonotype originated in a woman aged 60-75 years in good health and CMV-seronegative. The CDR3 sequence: CASSLFIGTSGTSSYNEQFF. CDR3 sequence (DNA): TGCGCCAGCAGCTTGTTTATTGGGACTAGCGGGACTAGCTCCTACAATGAGCAGTTCTTC.